This TCR beta chain was observed in a study of control samples from healthy donors and cancer patients (TCRdb year 2020). In regard to this clone: It has no known antigen specificity. It has no much larger one-base neighbor in the sample; base qualities were not kept.

Preparation of the library involved the immunoSEQ multiplex PCR assay. TCRdb obtained this table from immuneACCESS and retained in-frame rearrangements with V and J assigned. These tables miss some clones; where compared with another copy, unresolved V genes account for less than half of the shortfall, and the remainder is unexplained. Recorded for this sample are 95,000 to 130,000 clones; approximately 92% of them occurred a single time. Around 1.1% of the sample belongs to the ten largest clones. The CDR3 measures 11 amino acids from cysteine to phenylalanine. Here the CDR3 DNA is all that survives: 33 bases in frame from base 1. The CDR1 and CDR2 encoded by the germline V gene are SQVTM and ANQGSEA. The trim is 6 bases for V and 8 bases for J, with a gap of 13 bases between the germline ends.

The sample was PBMCs. The rearranged segments are TRBV29-1 and TRBJ1-1, and the D gene may be TRBD1, 6 bases matching. The TCR comes from a woman aged 50 to 65 with colorectal cancer. The nucleotides are TGCAGCGTATTCCGACAGGTAGAAGCTTTCTTT. It translates to CSVFRQVEAFF.